The 28 T cell receptor beta chains in this list originate from one sample, sequenced in a study of intratumoral heterogeneity in liver cancer. Sequenced by immunoSEQ multiplex PCR; TCRdb stores in-frame clones only, minus some. Of about 3,600 clones listed, 47% are singletons. Each tumour sample represents a distinct, spatially separated region of the hepatocellular carcinoma nodule. Sample: tumor tissue, taken before any cancer treatment. The source of these receptors is a man between 70 and 80 years old with hepatocellular carcinoma.

This clone showed up just a few times. V and J are TRBV20-1 and TRBJ1-1; TRBD1 matches at 9 bases. CDR3 size: 18 residues. The V gene's germline CDR1 is DFQATT and CDR2 SNEGSKA (reference sequence). Trimming at V came to 5 bases and at J to 0 bases, leaving 16 bases not matched to a gene. The CDR3 region is CSARDRDRVLLMNTEAFF. Here the CDR3 DNA reads TGCAGTGCTCGTGATCGGGACAGGGTGCTACTCATGAACACTGAAGCTTTCTTT.

The genes are TRBV3-1 (or the pseudogene TRBV3-2) and TRBJ2-7, with 7 bases lining up with TRBD2. V shed 4 bases and J 2 bases; nucleotides not matched to a gene: 8. The germline V gene has CDR1 LGHDT and CDR2 YNNKEL (reference sequence). The CDR3 sequence is 15 residues long. CDR3 in amino acids: CASSRRTSSPYEQYF. The CDR3 DNA is TGTGCCAGCAGCCGAAGGACTAGTAGTCCCTACGAGCAGTACTTC.

The CDR3 DNA follows: TGTGCCAGCACTGAGACAGGGAGGTCACCCCTCCACTTT. Its translation is CASTETGRSPLHF. V is TRBV7-9 and J is TRBJ1-6; 7 nucleotides match TRBD1. CDR3 length: 13 amino acids. Per the germline V gene, CDR1 is SEHNR and CDR2 is FQNEAQ (reference sequence). Trimming took 7 bases from V and 10 from J; bases not matched to a gene: 7.

This clone has more than one count but fewer than ten. The chain links TRBV25-1 to TRBJ1-5; D is possibly TRBD1 (5 bases). V lost 4 bases, J lost 3 bases, and 10 bases lay in between. Germline lookup yields CDR1 MGHDK and CDR2 SYGVNS. CDR3 length: 14 residues. In DNA form, the CDR3 reads TGTGCCAGCAGTGCCGCGACAGACAATCAGCCCCAGCATTTT. It specifies CASSAATDNQPQHF.

This chain connects TRBV19 to TRBJ2-6; D not resolved. V was trimmed by 4 bases and J by 0 bases, leaving 13 bases between them. The CDR3 covers 17 residues. Germline V gives CDR1 LNHDA, CDR2 SQIVND (reference sequence). The CDR3, as DNA: TGTGCCAGTAGTACCCGGACGGTGAGCTCTGGGGCCAACGTCCTGACTTTC. Its translation is CASSTRTVSSGANVLTF. Full variable domain (missing parts from reference TRBV19 and TRBJ2-6): DGGITQSPKYLFRKEGQNVTLSCEQNLNHDAMYWYRQDPGQGLRLIYYSQIVNDFQKGDIAEGYSVSREKKESFPLTVTSAQKNPTAFYLCASSTRTVSSGANVLTFGAGSRLTVL.

The rearrangement links TRBV27 to TRBJ1-2; D gene uncertain. Deletions cut 4 bases from V and 0 bases from J, with 15 bases between. CDR1 MNHEY and CDR2 SMNVEV come from the germline V gene (reference sequence). CDR3 size: 16 residues. The CDR3 spells CASSSLPGLANYGYTF. CDR3 DNA sequence: TGTGCCAGCAGTTCCCTTCCGGGCCTAGCTAACTATGGCTACACCTTC.

The CDR3 DNA reads TGTGCCAGCAGCCGGGACAGCACAGATACGCAGTATTTT. Translating gives CASSRDSTDTQYF. The chain has TRBV7-3 and TRBJ2-3, with D tentatively TRBD1 or TRBD2 (5 bases each). Trimming pared 5 bases from V and 0 bases from J, leaving 6 bases between. Germline values: CDR1 SGHTA, CDR2 FQGTGA. The CDR3 is 13 residues long. Full variable domain (outside the CDR3, taken from reference TRBV7-3 and TRBJ2-3): GAGVSQTPSNKVTEKGKYVELRCDPISGHTALYWYRQSLGQGPEFLIYFQGTGAADDSGLPNDRFFAVRPEGSVSTLKIQRTERGDSAVYLCASSRDSTDTQYFGPGTRLTVL.

This clone has a single count. This chain connects TRBV5-8 to TRBJ2-2, with a weak D call TRBD2 (6 bases). The germline V and J ends were trimmed by 7 bases and 7 bases, with 20 bases remaining between them. The CDR3 contains 15 residues. Germline V lookup: CDR1 SGHTS, CDR2 YDEGEE. As DNA, the CDR3 is TGTGCCAGCTCACACCGGGACTCCTATGGCGGGGAGCTGTTTTTT. The encoded protein is CASSHRDSYGGELFF.

In DNA form, the CDR3 reads TGTGCCACCAGGACAGGGTCGGATGAAAAACTGTTTTTT. Translated, it gives CATRTGSDEKLFF. The chain links TRBV10-3 to TRBJ1-4, with 8 bases fitting TRBD1. The V gene end was trimmed by 10 bases and the J gene end by 6 bases; junction bases not matched to a gene: 7. Germline CDR1 ENHRY, CDR2 SYGVKD. This CDR3 has 13 residues.

The V and J genes are TRBV29-1 and TRBJ2-7, with D perhaps matching TRBD2 (6 bases). Looked up from germline, CDR1 is SQVTM and CDR2 is ANQGSEA. This CDR3 has 11 residues. Trimming stripped 2 bases from V and 6 bases from J, with 8 bases between. The CDR3 region is CSVESGVEQYF. The CDR3 DNA reads as TGCAGCGTTGAATCGGGGGTCGAGCAGTACTTC.

V is TRBV18 and J is TRBJ1-5; the D is unclear. V was cut by 4 bases and J by 3 bases, with 10 bases left in between. The CDR3 has 14 amino acids. Germline V CDR1 and CDR2: KGHSH, LQKENI. CDR3: CASSLSVNNQPQHF. The CDR3 nucleotides read TGTGCCAGCTCACTGTCCGTTAACAATCAGCCCCAGCATTTT. The variable domain in full, with the rest retrieved from reference TRBV18 and TRBJ1-5, is NAGVMQNPRHLVRRRGQEARLRCSPMKGHSHVYWYRQLPEEGLKFMVYLQKENIIDESGMPKERFSAEFPKEGPSILRIQQVVRGDSAAYFCASSLSVNNQPQHFGDGTRLSIL.

The chain carries TRBV18 and TRBJ1-6, with 9 positions matching TRBD1. Trimming at V came to 5 bases and at J to 9 bases, leaving 5 bases not matched to a gene. The CDR3 length is 14 residues. The germline V gene encodes CDR1 KGHSH and CDR2 LQKENI. DNA of the CDR3: TGTGCCAGCTCATTGGGACAGGGAACTTCACCCCTCCACTTT. It specifies CASSLGQGTSPLHF. Together with reference TRBV18 and TRBJ1-6, the CDR3 gives the full variable domain: NAGVMQNPRHLVRRRGQEARLRCSPMKGHSHVYWYRQLPEEGLKFMVYLQKENIIDESGMPKERFSAEFPKEGPSILRIQQVVRGDSAAYFCASSLGQGTSPLHFGNGTRLTVT.

This rearrangement joins TRBV6-5 to TRBJ2-1; D ambiguous. Germline loops: CDR1 MNHEY, CDR2 SVGAGI. The CDR3 runs to 14 residues. The V end was cut by 6 bases, the J end by 0 bases, with 9 bases between. CDR3 sequence reads: CASRGRYSYNEQFF. In nucleotides, the CDR3 is TGTGCCAGCAGAGGCAGATACTCCTACAATGAGCAGTTCTTC.

Comments on this clone: The limits of the CDR3 on the DNA are not certain, so only TCRdb's listed CDR3 is given. The chain uses TRBV11-2 and TRBJ1-5. Germline V gives CDR1 SGHAT, CDR2 FQNNGV. Including both end residues, the CDR3 is 14 amino acids long. The CDR3 sequence: CASSFGYGNQPRHF.

By share, this clone ranks as medium-sized. The chain recombines TRBV6-6 with TRBJ1-3; TRBD1 might be the D (6 bases). The V and J ends lost 8 bases and 0 bases respectively, with 17 bases between them. CDR1 is MNHNY and CDR2 is SVGAGI in the germline V gene (reference sequence). The CDR3 length is 16 residues. The CDR3 DNA sequence: TGTGCCAGCGGGATACCACAGGGTTTCTCTGGAAACACCATATATTTT. Translation gives CASGIPQGFSGNTIYF.

This clone appeared a few times. The gene calls are TRBV7-9 and TRBJ2-7; possibly TRBD2 for D (6 bases). This CDR3 is 14 amino acids long. Trimming took off 2 bases at V and 4 bases at J, with 12 bases between the two ends. Germline values: CDR1 SEHNR, CDR2 FQNEAQ (reference sequence). The CDR3 bases are TGTGCCAGCAGCTTATCAGGCGGGGCTTACGAGCAGTACGTC. This sequence encodes CASSLSGGAYEQYV.

This clone was picked up a small number of times. The V call is TRBV5-4, the J call TRBJ1-6, with D perhaps TRBD1 (6 bases). Germline values: CDR1 SGHNT, CDR2 YYREEE (reference sequence). The CDR3 has 16 residues. The V and J ends lost 0 bases and 10 bases respectively, with 17 bases between them. Here the CDR3 reads CASSLARDTGGSPLHF. The CDR3 nucleotides are TGTGCCAGCAGCTTGGCCCGGGACACGGGAGGATCACCCCTCCACTTT. Together with reference TRBV5-4 and TRBJ1-6, the CDR3 gives the full variable domain: ETGVTQSPTHLIKTRGQQVTLRCSSQSGHNTVSWYQQALGQGPQFIFQYYREEENGRGNFPPRFSGLQFPNYSSELNVNALELDDSALYLCASSLARDTGGSPLHFGNGTRLTVT.

The chain employs TRBV7-8 and TRBJ1-1, with a weak D call TRBD1 (5 bases). The CDR3 consists of 13 residues. Germline V gene lookup returns CDR1 SGHVS and CDR2 FQNEAQ. V dropped 4 bases and J dropped 2 bases, with 8 bases sitting between them. The CDR3, as DNA: TGTGCCAGCAGCTCCACAGGTAACACTGAAGCTTTCTTT. Encoded protein: CASSSTGNTEAFF. Looking up the rest from reference TRBV7-8 and TRBJ1-1 gives the full variable domain: GAGVSQSPRYKVAKRGQDVALRCDPISGHVSLFWYQQALGQGPEFLTYFQNEAQLDKSGLPSDRFFAERPEGSVSTLKIQRTQQEDSAVYLCASSSTGNTEAFFGQGTRLTVV.

The chain has TRBV2 and TRBJ1-4; tentatively, D is TRBD1 (6 bases). The germline V and J ends were trimmed by 4 bases and 4 bases, with 10 bases remaining between them. CDR3 length: 14 amino acids. Per germline, CDR1 SNHLY and CDR2 FYNNEI. CDR3 nucleotide sequence: TGTGCCAGCAGTGTTAGACAGGTTAATGAAAAACTGTTTTTT. This codes for CASSVRQVNEKLFF. The full variable domain, completed using reference TRBV2 and TRBJ1-4, is EPEVTQTPSHQVTQMGQEVILRCVPISNHLYFYWYRQILGQKVEFLVSFYNNEISEKSEIFDDQFSVERPDGSNFTLKIRSTKLEDSAMYFCASSVRQVNEKLFFGSGTQLSVL.

The chain recombines TRBV7-9 with TRBJ1-1, with 10 bases matching TRBD1. V was pared by 3 bases and J by 4 bases, with 5 bases of the junction left unmatched. This CDR3 spans 15 amino acids. The germline gives CDR1 SEHNR, CDR2 FQNEAQ (reference sequence). The CDR3 protein is CASSFGDRGGTEAFF. Here the CDR3 DNA reads TGTGCCAGCAGCTTTGGGGACAGGGGAGGCACTGAAGCTTTCTTT.

The chain employs TRBV21-1 and TRBJ2-7; the tabulated D call, TRBD1, remains unverified against the DNA. TRBV21-1 is listed as a pseudogene. The CDR3 is made up of 14 amino acids. CDR3 in amino acids: CASSSRDMFSEQYV. The CDR3, as DNA: TGTGCCAGCAGCTCCCGGGACATGTTTTCCGAGCAGTACGTC.

This clone is medium-sized within its sample. CDR3: CASSQVLRSNNSPLHF. Here the CDR3 DNA reads TGCGCCAGCAGCCAGGTGCTTCGTTCGAATAATTCACCCCTCCACTTT. The gene calls are TRBV4-1 and TRBJ1-6, with unresolved D. V was shortened by 3 bases and J by 5 bases, with 14 bases between the two germline ends. There are 16 residues in the CDR3. The germline V gene has CDR1 MGHRA and CDR2 YSYEKL.

This chain joins TRBV27 and TRBJ1-5, with D perhaps matching TRBD1 (6 bases). This CDR3 contains 17 residues. With 5 bases removed from V and 3 bases from J, the gap between germline ends came to 20 bases. The V gene's germline CDR1 is MNHEY and CDR2 SMNVEV (reference sequence). CDR3 sequence reads: CASSPGQFSSFNQPQHF. The CDR3 bases are TGTGCCAGCAGTCCCGGACAGTTTAGCAGCTTCAATCAGCCCCAGCATTTT.

This rearrangement joins TRBV18 to TRBJ2-3; 8 positions agree with TRBD2. The germline V gene has CDR1 KGHSH and CDR2 LQKENI. The V and J ends lost 1 base and 4 bases, in that order; junction bases with no gene match: 7. The CDR3 covers 16 residues. DNA of the CDR3: TGTGCCAGCTCACCACGGGGCGGGGGGACTTCAGATACGCAGTATTTT. Encoded protein: CASSPRGGGTSDTQYF.

Only a few counts were recorded for this clone. The CDR3 protein is CARSWGQFSGNTIYF. The CDR3 DNA follows: TGTGCCAGAAGCTGGGGACAGTTCTCTGGAAACACCATATATTTT. This rearrangement joins TRBV5-3 to TRBJ1-3; 7 bases match TRBD1. TRBV5-3 is an ORF, and what it does is uncertain. V shed 3 bases and J 0 bases; nucleotides not matched to a gene: 3. The CDR3 extends over 15 amino acids.

This chain joins TRBV5-4 and TRBJ2-7; either TRBD1 or TRBD2 may fit D (5 bases each). The CDR3 extends over 15 amino acids. V was pared by 2 bases and J by 0 bases, with 12 bases between. Germline V gives CDR1 SGHNT, CDR2 YYREEE (reference sequence). The CDR3 protein is CASSFGTSSSYEQYF. The CDR3 bases are TGTGCCAGCAGCTTTGGGACGTCCAGCTCCTACGAGCAGTACTTC. The full variable domain, rest sourced from reference TRBV5-4 and TRBJ2-7, is ETGVTQSPTHLIKTRGQQVTLRCSSQSGHNTVSWYQQALGQGPQFIFQYYREEENGRGNFPPRFSGLQFPNYSSELNVNALELDDSALYLCASSFGTSSSYEQYFGPGTRLTVT.

This clone was counted only a few times. The gene calls are TRBV12-3 or TRBV12-4 and TRBJ1-3; D perhaps matches TRBD1 (5 bases). This CDR3 has 13 amino acids. The V end was cut by 7 bases, the J end by 4 bases, with 11 bases between. The CDR3 DNA is TGTGCCAGCACCCTTTCAGGGGGAAACACCATATATTTT. This sequence encodes CASTLSGGNTIYF.

J is TRBJ2-2 and V is TRBV19, with D unclear. CDR3 size: 14 residues. Germline V gene data show CDR1 as LNHDA and CDR2 as SQIVND (reference sequence). V was shortened by 3 bases and J by 2 bases, with 7 bases between the two germline ends. As DNA, the CDR3 is TGTGCCAGTAGTATGAGGTTCAACACCGGGGAGCTGTTTTTT. The encoded protein is CASSMRFNTGELFF.